This T cell receptor beta chain is from a study of immune heterogeneity within non-small cell lung tumors. Turning to the study itself: Of the tumors, several were squamous cell, roughly 11 non-squamous, and 1 not otherwise specified.

The germline V gene encodes CDR1 MNHNS and CDR2 SASEGT. After removal of 6 bases from V and 5 bases from J, the junction contained 7 bases not matched to a gene. The CDR3 is 15 amino acids. Bulk tumor gDNA, roughly 660 ng per sample, served as the TCR template. Each primary tumor yielded several biopsies, collected far apart from one another at surgery. Undergoing curative surgery were patients whose non-small cell lung cancer was untreated and newly diagnosed. It was newly diagnosed non-small cell lung cancer patients having surgery with curative intent who served as donors. The TCR beta CDR3 region was amplified by multiplex PCR employing 32 V and 13 J primers. TCRdb reanalysed the multiplex PCR reads using MiXCR and keeps one entry per CDR3 protein. The sample shows about 13,000 distinct CDR3 sequences, around 23% of them seen only once. Study observations and caveats: Each patient largely had their own distinct set of high-frequency T-cell receptor beta clonotypes. Local clonality of T cells correlated moderately yet significantly with local tumor mutational burden (R approximately 0.33).

The table lists this clonotype with many counts. The antigen remains undetermined. The J gene is TRBJ2-2, the V gene TRBV6-1; 9 bases align to TRBD1. The source is a man in his fifties with non-small cell lung cancer. Sequencing was carried out using lung tumor tissue. The CDR3 loop reads CASRRPQGATGELFF. DNA of the CDR3: TGTGCCAGCAGACGGCCACAGGGGGCAACCGGGGAGCTGTTTTTT.